The clone carrying this TCR beta chain turned up a few times. Its antigen remains unidentified. CDR1 is SGHNT, CDR2 YYREEE, per germline (reference sequence). After removal of 4 bases from V and 0 bases from J, the junction contained 8 bases not matched to a gene. CDR3 length: 17 amino acids. Sorted-subset replicate PCR reactions were performed with approximately 180 ng DNA, corresponding to tens of thousands of T cell genomes. TCRdb's copy holds only in-frame clones and misses some; the assay was immunoSEQ multiplex PCR. The data show about 1 million clones, with about 75% seen just once and approximately 1.5% held by the top ten. This sample was included in a study of shared clonotypes between healthy human individuals. General study points: Shared across several donors were 5% to 6% of the naive CD4 clonotypes. Among the subsets, naive ones generally showed larger estimated richness than memory ones.

The chain recombines TRBV5-4 with TRBJ1-3; TRBD1 agrees at 9 bases. This TCR derives from a man aged 18 to 30 in good health. Input material: memory CD4+ T cells sorted from blood. The subset: CD45RA-negative fraction. CDR3 sequence reads: CASSQGQGVFSGNTIYF. DNA for the CDR3: TGTGCCAGCAGCCAGGGACAGGGTGTTTTCTCTGGAAACACCATATATTTT.